One sample yielded the 28 T cell receptor beta chains listed below, sequenced in a study of shared clonotypes between healthy human individuals. Only in-frame clones appear in the TCRdb table, and some are missing; sequencing was by immunoSEQ multiplex PCR. The sample lists about 2 million clones, around 96% occurring once. It was CD45RO-negative cells, positively selected for CCR7, that made up naive CD8 cells, with terminally differentiated effector memory CD45RA+ cells excluded. The sequenced sample consisted of naive CD8+ T cells sorted from blood. The source of these receptors is a young man in good health.

The V gene is TRBV5-4, the J gene TRBJ2-1; 12 bases map to TRBD1. The ends lost 3 bases at V and 7 bases at J; junction bases unmatched: 2. The CDR3 covers 14 residues. From germline, CDR1 is SGHNT and CDR2 YYREEE (reference sequence). The CDR3 sequence: CASSWDRGPNEQFF. CDR3 sequence (DNA): TGTGCCAGCAGCTGGGACAGGGGGCCGAATGAGCAGTTCTTC.

The genes are TRBV15 and TRBJ1-5; D is unclear. Trimming shortened V by 3 bases and J by 8 bases, and 8 bases separated the two germline ends. The CDR3 extends over 12 amino acids. Germline lookup yields CDR1 LNHNV and CDR2 YYDKDF (reference sequence). The CDR3 region is CATSRDWEPQHF. The CDR3 DNA sequence: TGTGCCACCAGCAGGGATTGGGAGCCCCAGCATTTT.

The CDR3 DNA sequence: TGCAGCGTTCAGGGGGAGGACTATGGCTACACCTTC. Translating gives CSVQGEDYGYTF. The chain is built from TRBV29-1 and TRBJ1-2; 7 nucleotides align to TRBD1. This CDR3 spans 12 amino acids. Germline V lookup: CDR1 SQVTM, CDR2 ANQGSEA. The V and J ends lost 5 bases and 3 bases, in that order; junction bases with no gene match: 3.

This clone has just one count. The chain uses TRBV27 and TRBJ1-1; 8 bases map to TRBD1. Per germline, CDR1 MNHEY and CDR2 SMNVEV (reference sequence). The CDR3 totals 16 residues. The junction had 7 bases not matched to a gene; V was cut back by 4 bases and J by 0 bases. The CDR3 region has the DNA TGTGCCAGCAGTTCTGGACAGGGAAGCATGAACACTGAAGCTTTCTTT. This encodes CASSSGQGSMNTEAFF.

The chain has TRBV30 and TRBJ1-2; TRBD1 matches at 7 bases. V shed 4 bases, J shed 6 bases, and the junction held 8 bases outside the gene matches. Germline assignment: CDR1 GTSNPN and CDR2 SVGIG (reference sequence). This CDR3 region has 13 residues. CDR3 sequence reads: CAWTGGPGDGYTF. The DNA of the CDR3 is TGTGCCTGGACAGGGGGGCCCGGGGATGGCTACACCTTC.

The V and J genes are TRBV18 and TRBJ1-2; 10 bases agree with TRBD1. This CDR3 spans 15 amino acids. With 0 bases clipped from V and 8 bases from J, the junction kept 6 bases outside the gene matches. CDR1 and CDR2 (germline): KGHSH, LQKENI. The DNA of the CDR3 is TGTGCCAGCTCACCACCGGCGGGACAGGGGTTCGGCTACACCTTC. It specifies CASSPPAGQGFGYTF.

V usage is TRBV27 and J usage is TRBJ2-2; 10 bases are a match to TRBD1. The CDR3 has 17 residues. V shed 0 bases and J 5 bases; nucleotides not matched to a gene: 6. Germline CDR1 MNHEY, CDR2 SMNVEV (reference sequence). The CDR3 loop is CASSLSASGQGTGELFF. CDR3 DNA: TGTGCCAGCAGTTTATCAGCTTCGGGACAGGGGACCGGGGAGCTGTTTTTT.

This chain connects TRBV6-4 to TRBJ2-2; no reliable D call. The CDR3 has 14 amino acids. Germline CDR1 reads MRHNA; CDR2 reads SNTAGT. V shed 4 bases and J shed 4 bases, with 10 bases lying between them. The DNA for the CDR3 is TGTGCCAGCAGTGTTGTCCCGGGCACCGGGGAGCTGTTTTTT. Residues: CASSVVPGTGELFF.

This clone was seen a handful of times. The chain employs TRBV7-9 and TRBJ1-6; D unclear. The CDR3 sequence is 12 residues long. CDR1 and CDR2 (germline): SEHNR, FQNEAQ (reference sequence). V was trimmed by 6 bases and J by 8 bases, leaving 8 bases between them. The CDR3 DNA sequence: TGTGCCAGCAGTGTCTCAGATTCACCCCTCCACTTT. Its translation is CASSVSDSPLHF.

The rearrangement joins TRBV13 to TRBJ2-5, with D possibly being TRBD2 (5 bases). The DNA end is more similar to TRBJ2-7, so the J call may be wrong. Germline V gene sequence: CDR1 PRHDT, CDR2 FYEKMQ (reference sequence). The CDR3 totals 12 residues. CDR3 coding DNA: TGTGCCAGCAGCTCGGGGAGCTACGAGCAGTACTTC. Protein product: CASSSGSYEQYF.

V is TRBV15 and J is TRBJ2-2; 7 nucleotides align to TRBD2. Trimming took 1 base from V and 4 from J; bases not matched to a gene: 0. The CDR3 covers 14 residues. The germline V gene encodes CDR1 LNHNV and CDR2 YYDKDF (reference sequence). The CDR3 sequence: CATSRAGGTGELFF. CDR3 nucleotide sequence: TGTGCCACCAGCAGAGCGGGGGGCACCGGGGAGCTGTTTTTT.

This clone was seen once. The rearrangement uses TRBV27 and TRBJ2-7; D remains unclear. CDR1 MNHEY and CDR2 SMNVEV come from the germline V gene (reference sequence). This CDR3 comprises 13 residues. Trimming shortened V by 5 bases and J by 4 bases, and 12 bases separated the two germline ends. DNA for the CDR3: TGTGCCAGCAGTCCGGCCTGGGGTTACGAGCAGTACTTC. Protein: CASSPAWGYEQYF.

This clone is a singleton in its sample. The genes are TRBV19 and TRBJ2-7; D gene ambiguous. Germline CDR1 reads LNHDA; CDR2 reads SQIVND (reference sequence). V was shortened by 7 bases and J by 3 bases, with 10 bases between the two germline ends. The CDR3 is made up of 12 amino acids. In DNA form, the CDR3 reads TGTGCCAGTACGGATCAGTACTACGAGCAGTACTTC. Amino acid sequence: CASTDQYYEQYF.

This chain uses TRBV7-9 with TRBJ2-1; D call uncertain. CDR1 SEHNR and CDR2 FQNEAQ come from the germline V gene (reference sequence). CDR3 length: 12 residues. V was clipped by 4 bases and J by 8 bases, with 9 bases between them. DNA of the CDR3: TGTGCCAGCAGCTCATCCGCTCATGAGCAGTTCTTC. Amino acid sequence: CASSSSAHEQFF.

This clone was counted a single time. The rearrangement links TRBV20-1 to TRBJ2-1; 7 bases fit TRBD1. J lost 7 bases, V lost 5 bases, and 2 bases had no gene match. Germline CDR1 and CDR2: DFQATT and SNEGSKA (reference sequence). The CDR3 runs to 11 residues. The DNA for the CDR3 is TGCAGTGCTTCGACAGGGAATGAGCAGTTCTTC. This gives the protein CSASTGNEQFF.

The V and J genes are TRBV7-8 and TRBJ2-2, with D perhaps matching TRBD1 (6 bases). V dropped 5 bases and J dropped 4 bases, with 11 bases sitting between them. CDR1 and CDR2 (germline): SGHVS, FQNEAQ. The CDR3 sequence is 14 residues long. This CDR3 reads CASSRQASTGELFF. The CDR3 DNA is TGTGCCAGCAGCCGACAGGCCTCCACCGGGGAGCTGTTTTTT.

CDR3 in DNA: TGTGCCAGCAGTGAATACTGGACAGGGGACACTAATGAAAAACTGTTTTTT. Protein product: CASSEYWTGDTNEKLFF. The rearrangement links TRBV6-1 to TRBJ1-4; TRBD1 aligns across 9 bases. Per germline, CDR1 MNHNS and CDR2 SASEGT. CDR3 length: 17 amino acids. The junction had 6 bases not matched to a gene; V was cut back by 2 bases and J by 2 bases.

The genes are TRBV28 and TRBJ2-7, with 8 positions matching TRBD1. Per germline, CDR1 MDHEN and CDR2 SYDVKM. Trimming at V came to 2 bases and at J to 2 bases, leaving 2 bases not matched to a gene. This CDR3 comprises 14 residues. CDR3 bases: TGTGCCAGCAGTTTACAGGGGGCGGCCTACGAGCAGTACTTC. Protein sequence: CASSLQGAAYEQYF.

This clone was detected only once. The chain uses TRBV11-2 and TRBJ1-6, with D tentatively TRBD1 (5 bases). The CDR3 covers 14 residues. The germline V gene has CDR1 SGHAT and CDR2 FQNNGV. The V and J ends lost 4 bases and 7 bases respectively, with 11 bases between them. In DNA, the CDR3 is TGTGCCAGCAGCTGGACGGGGCACAATTCACCCCTCCACTTT. Translated, it gives CASSWTGHNSPLHF.

The J gene is TRBJ1-1, the V gene TRBV27; 9 bases line up with TRBD1. The CDR3 has 16 amino acids. Germline V gene lookup returns CDR1 MNHEY and CDR2 SMNVEV (reference sequence). V shed 0 bases and J 6 bases; nucleotides not matched to a gene: 8. The CDR3 nucleotides are TGTGCCAGCAGTTTATCGTCCGGGACAGGGCGGGCTGAAGCTTTCTTT. Amino acid sequence: CASSLSSGTGRAEAFF.

The rearrangement joins TRBV6-6 to TRBJ2-5; D perhaps matches TRBD2 (5 bases). CDR3 length equals 13 residues. The germline V gene has CDR1 MNHNY and CDR2 SVGAGI (reference sequence). With 7 bases removed from V and 5 bases from J, the gap between germline ends came to 14 bases. The CDR3 reads CASIPSGGETQYF. Here the CDR3 DNA reads TGTGCCAGCATCCCGTCAGGAGGTGAGACCCAGTACTTC.

This chain uses TRBV9 with TRBJ2-7; 12 nucleotides align to TRBD2. J was trimmed by 0 bases and V by 0 bases; bases with no gene match: 1. In germline, CDR1 is SGDLS, CDR2 YYNGEE. The CDR3 has 16 amino acids. The CDR3 bases are TGTGCCAGCAGCGTAGCTAGCGGGGGGGCCTCCTACGAGCAGTACTTC. Its translation: CASSVASGGASYEQYF.

The chain employs TRBV7-2 and TRBJ2-3, with 8 positions matching TRBD2. From germline, CDR1 is SGHTA and CDR2 FQGNSA. Trimming removed 8 bases from V and 6 bases from J; junction bases left unmatched: 10. The CDR3 is 14 residues long. CDR3 nucleotide sequence: TGTGCCAGCGCCCGAAGCGGGAGTTTGGATACGCAGTATTTT. Its protein is CASARSGSLDTQYF. Full variable domain (missing parts from reference TRBV7-2 and TRBJ2-3): GAGVSQSPSNKVTEKGKDVELRCDPISGHTALYWYRQSLGQGLEFLIYFQGNSAPDKSGLPSDRFSAERTGGSVSTLTIQRTQQEDSAVYLCASARSGSLDTQYFGPGTRLTVL.

On this clone itself: Other nucleotide sequences from this sample produce the same CDR3. The J gene is TRBJ1-1, the V gene TRBV4-1; D perhaps matches TRBD1 (5 bases). V was clipped by 3 bases and J by 2 bases, with 7 bases between them. The CDR3 totals 13 residues. The germline V gene encodes CDR1 MGHRA and CDR2 YSYEKL. The CDR3 nucleotides read TGCGCCAGCAGCCAGGGGGTTAACACTGAAGCTTTCTTT. Translating gives CASSQGVNTEAFF.

The chain is built from TRBV14 and TRBJ2-5; perhaps TRBD2 as D (6 bases). The germline CDR1 and CDR2 sequences are SGHDN and FVKESK. This CDR3 has 14 amino acids. Trimming pared 0 bases from V and 5 bases from J, leaving 10 bases between. This chain's CDR3 is CASSQEGGMETQYF. In DNA form, the CDR3 reads TGTGCCAGCAGCCAAGAAGGCGGGATGGAGACCCAGTACTTC.

J is TRBJ2-3 and V is TRBV5-6; 8 nucleotides agree with TRBD2. V lost 2 bases, J lost 2 bases, and 4 bases stayed unmatched. Germline V gene lookup returns CDR1 SGHDT and CDR2 YYEEEE. The CDR3 covers 15 residues. The CDR3 DNA reads as TGTGCCAGCAGCTTAGCGGGAGTCTACACAGATACGCAGTATTTT. Translating it yields CASSLAGVYTDTQYF.

To note about this clone: This may stem from a read error, because a much larger clone lies one nucleotide away. This chain links TRBV5-8 with TRBJ2-2, with TRBD2 as a possible D gene (6 bases). The ends were cut back, 4 bases at V and 1 base at J, with 8 bases in the middle. CDR3 length: 14 amino acids. The germline V gene encodes CDR1 SGHTS and CDR2 YDEGEE. As DNA, the CDR3 is TGTGCCAGCAGCGTGGGGGGGAACACCGGGGAGCTGTTTTTT. Protein product: CASSVGGNTGELFF.

Written as DNA, the CDR3 is TGTGCCAGCAGTTCGCAGGGGACCCCCTCCTACGAGCAGTACTTC. It specifies CASSSQGTPSYEQYF. The chain links TRBV6-5 to TRBJ2-7; the D gene is possibly TRBD1 (6 bases). Trimming pared 4 bases from V and 0 bases from J, leaving 13 bases between. CDR1 is MNHEY, CDR2 SVGAGI, per germline. The CDR3 has 15 residues.